What follows are 28 T cell receptor beta chains derived from one specimen sequenced in a study of cytomegalovirus exposure and HLA in healthy donors. Primers: 60 Vbeta forward and 13 Jbeta reverse. The method was immunoSEQ multiplex PCR; TCRdb's version includes in-frame clones alone and lacks a portion of them. The sample lists some 140,000 clones, about 80% occurring once. Sequencing was done on a sample of PBMCs. These receptors were obtained from a woman in her thirties or forties in good health and CMV-seronegative.

This clone was seen a single time. The chain is built from TRBV5-1 and TRBJ1-2; TRBD1 might be the D (6 bases). This CDR3 comprises 16 residues. V was shortened by 0 bases and J by 8 bases, with 20 bases between the two germline ends. CDR1 SGHRS and CDR2 YFSETQ come from the germline V gene. DNA of the CDR3: TGCGCCAGCAGCTTGGGCGATACAGGGACCGCTGACGGCTACACCTTC. As protein: CASSLGDTGTADGYTF.

J is TRBJ2-7 and V is TRBV4-1; D uncertain. The CDR3 runs 13 residues. The V end was cut by 2 bases, the J end by 6 bases, with 11 bases between. CDR1 is MGHRA and CDR2 is YSYEKL in the germline V gene. The CDR3 DNA is TGCGCCAGCAGCCAACTATTCTCCGGCGAGCAGTACTTC. Its translation: CASSQLFSGEQYF.

This clone was detected a few times. This rearrangement joins TRBV30 to TRBJ1-3; D may be TRBD1 (6 bases). Trimming shortened V by 5 bases and J by 2 bases, and 13 bases separated the two germline ends. The CDR3 has 14 residues. Germline assignment: CDR1 GTSNPN and CDR2 SVGIG (reference sequence). In nucleotides, the CDR3 is TGTGCCTGGGCCCTCGGGGGGCCTGGAAACACCATATATTTT. It encodes CAWALGGPGNTIYF.

The sample holds a few counts of this clone. The gene calls are TRBV5-6 and TRBJ2-7; D possibly corresponds to TRBD1 (5 bases). Trimming left V 0 bases short and J 2 bases short, with 6 bases between. CDR1 and CDR2 from the germline V gene are SGHDT and YYEEEE. This CDR3 is 13 amino acids long. The CDR3: CASSLGRAYEQYF. Written as DNA, the CDR3 is TGTGCCAGCAGCTTGGGCAGGGCCTACGAGCAGTACTTC.

The chain uses TRBV7-9 and TRBJ2-3; D perhaps matches TRBD2 (7 bases). CDR3 size: 15 residues. CDR1 SEHNR and CDR2 FQNEAQ come from the germline V gene (reference sequence). Deletions cut 3 bases from V and 4 bases from J, with 14 bases between. The CDR3, as DNA: TGTGCCAGCAGCTTTCTGGCGGGGGCTCCAGATACGCAGTATTTT. Amino acid sequence: CASSFLAGAPDTQYF.

The chain uses TRBV25-1 and TRBJ2-1; TRBD2 aligns across 7 bases. Germline V gene data show CDR1 as MGHDK and CDR2 as SYGVNS. The CDR3 contains 14 residues. The ends lost 4 bases at V and 12 bases at J; junction bases unmatched: 12. The CDR3 DNA sequence: TGTGCCAGCAGTGTTGCGGGAGCCTCAACGAGGCAGTTCTTC. Its protein is CASSVAGASTRQFF.

V and J are TRBV6-6 and TRBJ1-4, with 8 bases aligning to TRBD1. Per the germline V gene, CDR1 is MNHNY and CDR2 is SVGAGI (reference sequence). CDR3 length: 15 amino acids. With V trimmed by 7 bases and J by 7 bases, 11 bases remained unmatched. The CDR3 DNA follows: TGTGCCAGCATAGACACCGGGACAGGAGGTGAAAAACTGTTTTTT. Translated: CASIDTGTGGEKLFF.

The rearrangement joins TRBV28 to TRBJ1-1; D not certain. CDR1 is MDHEN and CDR2 is SYDVKM in the germline V gene. CDR3 length: 13 amino acids. V was cut by 5 bases and J by 3 bases, with 10 bases left in between. The CDR3 DNA sequence: TGTGCCAGCAGTCCTTACGCGTACACTGAAGCTTTCTTT. The encoded protein is CASSPYAYTEAFF. Based on the CDR3 plus reference TRBV28 and TRBJ1-1, the full variable domain is DVKVTQSSRYLVKRTGEKVFLECVQDMDHENMFWYRQDPGLGLRLIYFSYDVKMKEKGDIPEGYSVSREKKERFSLILESASTNQTSMYLCASSPYAYTEAFFGQGTRLTVV.

This clone was observed once. The chain employs TRBV7-9 and TRBJ2-3; possible D gene TRBD2, 5 bases. This CDR3 has 16 residues. The ends were cut back, 5 bases at V and 2 bases at J, with 17 bases in the middle. The germline CDR1 and CDR2 sequences are SEHNR and FQNEAQ (reference sequence). The CDR3 DNA reads as TGTGCCAGCAGCCCCCAAGCTGGGGAGTCCACAGATACGCAGTATTTT. Amino acids: CASSPQAGESTDTQYF.

This clone was found once. The gene calls are TRBV6-5 and TRBJ2-1; D not certain. This CDR3 has 16 residues. Trimming took off 0 bases at V and 4 bases at J, with 13 bases between the two ends. Germline CDR1 is MNHEY and CDR2 is SVGAGI. CDR3 DNA sequence: TGTGCCAGCAGTTACTCGAGTTCAGGAATTTACAATGAGCAGTTCTTC. Protein product: CASSYSSSGIYNEQFF.

The J gene is TRBJ2-2, the V gene TRBV30, with D unresolved. Trimming cost V 4 bases and J 4 bases, with 7 bases left between them. The CDR3 is 12 residues long. CDR1 and CDR2 (germline): GTSNPN, SVGIG (reference sequence). The CDR3 reads CAWTSATGELFF. In DNA form, the CDR3 reads TGTGCCTGGACTAGTGCCACCGGGGAGCTGTTTTTT. Variable domain in full (rest from reference TRBV30 and TRBJ2-2): SQTIHQWPATLVQPVGSPLSLECTVEGTSNPNLYWYRQAAGRGLQLLFYSVGIGQISSEVPQNLSASRPQDRQFILSSKKLLLSDSGFYLCAWTSATGELFFGEGSRLTVL.

This clone was picked up one time. The chain recombines TRBV2 with TRBJ1-1; 7 positions agree with TRBD1. The CDR3 is 15 residues long. With 4 bases clipped from V and 1 base from J, the junction kept 6 bases outside the gene matches. The germline V gene encodes CDR1 SNHLY and CDR2 FYNNEI. The CDR3 loop is CASSGDSLKNTEAFF. The CDR3 DNA sequence: TGTGCCAGCAGTGGGGACAGCCTAAAGAACACTGAAGCTTTCTTT.

V usage is TRBV27 and J usage is TRBJ2-2, with D perhaps TRBD2 (7 bases). Trimming removed 7 bases from V and 6 bases from J, with 21 bases in between. The CDR3 totals 16 residues. Germline V gives CDR1 MNHEY, CDR2 SMNVEV (reference sequence). The CDR3 DNA reads as TGTGCCAGCAAAAGAGGGGGGGTCGGAAATCCCGGGGAGCTGTTTTTT. Its translation: CASKRGGVGNPGELFF.

The rearrangement links TRBV7-8 to TRBJ1-5; D is ambiguous. The germline V gene has CDR1 SGHVS and CDR2 FQNEAQ. The V gene lost 0 bases and the J gene lost 12 bases, with 15 bases spanning the gap. The CDR3 runs 14 residues. The CDR3 DNA sequence: TGTGCCAGCAGCTTAGCGGCGGTGCAAGGAGTCCAGCATTTT. It encodes CASSLAAVQGVQHF.

The V and J genes are TRBV6-5 and TRBJ2-5; 8 positions agree with TRBD1. The CDR3 runs to 15 residues. Germline V gives CDR1 MNHEY, CDR2 SVGAGI. V gave up 1 base and J gave up 3 bases; unmatched junction bases: 4. The CDR3 sequence: CASSYYNRGKETQYF. Written as DNA, the CDR3 is TGTGCCAGCAGTTACTATAACAGGGGGAAAGAGACCCAGTACTTC.

This chain links TRBV6-1 with TRBJ2-3; 16 nucleotides align to TRBD2. Looked up from germline, CDR1 is MNHNS and CDR2 is SASEGT. Trimming removed 4 bases from V and 8 bases from J; junction bases left unmatched: 15. The CDR3 spans 19 residues. This chain's CDR3 is CASSAYTGTSGRERGTQYF. CDR3 nucleotide sequence: TGTGCCAGCAGTGCGTACACCGGGACTAGCGGGAGGGAGCGGGGTACGCAGTATTTT.

In its sample, this clone was seen once. This chain links TRBV5-1 with TRBJ2-5; 14 bases fit TRBD2. The V gene's germline CDR1 is SGHRS and CDR2 YFSETQ. The CDR3 covers 16 residues. With V trimmed by 4 bases and J by 7 bases, 9 bases remained unmatched. CDR3: CASSPTGLAGATTQYF. In DNA, the CDR3 is TGCGCCAGCAGCCCTACGGGACTAGCGGGGGCGACGACCCAGTACTTC. The complete variable domain, with remaining parts taken from reference TRBV5-1 and TRBJ2-5, reads KAGVTQTPRYLIKTRGQQVTLSCSPISGHRSVSWYQQTPGQGLQFLFEYFSETQRNKGNFPGRFSGRQFSNSRSEMNVSTLELGDSALYLCASSPTGLAGATTQYFGPGTRLLVL.

The chain employs TRBV19 and TRBJ2-7, with D tentatively TRBD2 (7 bases). The CDR3 is made up of 14 amino acids. V was clipped by 5 bases and J by 6 bases, with 17 bases between them. CDR1 and CDR2 (germline): LNHDA, SQIVND (reference sequence). CDR3 sequence: CASSARGADPEQYF. DNA of the CDR3: TGTGCCAGTAGTGCCCGGGGGGCGGACCCCGAGCAGTACTTC.

The chain joins TRBV19 to TRBJ1-3; D possibly corresponds to TRBD1 (5 bases). The V and J ends lost 5 bases and 1 base respectively, with 24 bases between them. This CDR3 is 19 amino acids long. CDR1 LNHDA and CDR2 SQIVND come from the germline V gene (reference sequence). The CDR3 nucleotides are TGTGCCAGTAGTTCCCCCGGGACTGCTTTGCTTTTTTCTGGAAACACCATATATTTT. Residues: CASSSPGTALLFSGNTIYF.

This rearrangement joins TRBV5-1 to TRBJ1-6, with 8 bases that match TRBD1. The CDR3 loop spans 14 amino acids. Looked up from germline, CDR1 is SGHRS and CDR2 is YFSETQ. V shed 1 base and J 10 bases; nucleotides not matched to a gene: 4. The CDR3 sequence is CASSLQGAGSPLHF. The CDR3 DNA follows: TGCGCCAGCAGCTTGCAGGGGGCCGGATCACCCCTCCACTTT.

This clone showed up just once. The V and J genes are TRBV27 and TRBJ1-2; possible D gene TRBD1, 6 bases. Germline CDR1 MNHEY, CDR2 SMNVEV (reference sequence). CDR3 length: 15 amino acids. Deletions cut 0 bases from V and 5 bases from J, with 13 bases between. CDR3 in DNA: TGTGCCAGCAGTTTATCATCCAGGGGAAGATATGGCTACACCTTC. It yields the protein CASSLSSRGRYGYTF.

The gene calls are TRBV6-6 and TRBJ1-5; D remains unclear. This CDR3 comprises 13 residues. CDR1 and CDR2 from the germline V gene are MNHNY and SVGAGI (reference sequence). Trimming left V 8 bases short and J 6 bases short, with 14 bases between. The CDR3 DNA reads TGTGCCAGCCTTCCTTATCCCCGTCAGCCCCAGCATTTT. Its translation: CASLPYPRQPQHF.

This chain uses TRBV5-1 with TRBJ2-3; maybe TRBD1 (6 bases). The germline V gene encodes CDR1 SGHRS and CDR2 YFSETQ. The CDR3 length is 15 residues. V lost 0 bases and J lost 1, with 9 bases in between. CDR3 nucleotide sequence: TGCGCCAGCAGCTTGGCAGGGGATCGCACAGATACGCAGTATTTT. Translating gives CASSLAGDRTDTQYF. The full variable domain, its missing parts supplied by reference TRBV5-1 and TRBJ2-3, is KAGVTQTPRYLIKTRGQQVTLSCSPISGHRSVSWYQQTPGQGLQFLFEYFSETQRNKGNFPGRFSGRQFSNSRSEMNVSTLELGDSALYLCASSLAGDRTDTQYFGPGTRLTVL.

CDR3: CASSVDPGLHSTQYF. CDR3 DNA: TGTGCCAGCAGCGTTGACCCGGGACTTCACTCTACGCAGTATTTT. The chain joins TRBV9 to TRBJ2-3; TRBD2 is a possible D gene (6 bases). From germline, CDR1 is SGDLS and CDR2 YYNGEE. Deletions cut 2 bases from V and 8 bases from J, with 18 bases between. The CDR3 loop spans 15 amino acids.

The chain joins TRBV7-8 to TRBJ1-2; the D gene is possibly TRBD1 (5 bases). Germline CDR1 reads SGHVS; CDR2 reads FQNEAQ. This CDR3 has 15 residues. The V end was cut by 6 bases, the J end by 8 bases, with 22 bases between. The CDR3, as DNA: TGTGCCAGCAGGACGCCCGGGCGGCAGGAGGGGGGCTACACCTTC. Amino acid sequence: CASRTPGRQEGGYTF.

The J gene is TRBJ2-4, the V gene TRBV4-2, with D maybe TRBD1 (6 bases). The CDR3 totals 13 residues. V lost 5 bases and J lost 9, with 14 bases in between. Germline-derived CDR1 and CDR2 are LGHNA and YNFKEQ. The CDR3 region is CASSWRTVPIQYF. The CDR3 DNA sequence: TGTGCCAGCAGCTGGCGGACAGTTCCCATTCAGTACTTC.

The chain is built from TRBV6-1 and TRBJ1-5, with D unresolved. CDR1 MNHNS and CDR2 SASEGT come from the germline V gene. This CDR3 spans 14 amino acids. Trimming stripped 3 bases from V and 4 bases from J, with 10 bases between. The CDR3 reads CASSDAGGNQPQHF. In DNA form, the CDR3 reads TGTGCCAGCAGTGATGCCGGCGGGAATCAGCCCCAGCATTTT.

V usage is TRBV5-4 and J usage is TRBJ1-1; tentatively, D is TRBD1 (6 bases). CDR3 length: 15 residues. The ends were cut back, 4 bases at V and 3 bases at J, with 16 bases in the middle. Germline loops: CDR1 SGHNT, CDR2 YYREEE (reference sequence). This CDR3 reads CASSANRVAHTEAFF. The CDR3 DNA reads as TGTGCCAGCAGCGCCAACAGGGTGGCGCACACTGAAGCTTTCTTT.